The sequence of this T cell receptor beta chain was determined in a study of blood T cells in healthy people across ages. Findings of the study overall: Diversity figures derived from one million T cells were judged to underestimate the true value.

V lost 1 base and J 1 base, leaving 16 bases between the germline ends. The CDR3 loop spans 17 amino acids. CDR1 and CDR2 (germline): MGHRA, YSYEKL. A second PCR, run for about 7 to 11 cycles, used a sample-barcoded 5' primer plus a J-beta primer mix. TCRdb called the 5' RACE reads again in MiXCR, with one record for every CDR3 protein. The sample lists roughly 1,500,000 distinct CDR3 sequences, roughly a third occurring once. Ten or more counts support this clonotype. Its antigen is as yet unknown. The TCR originated in a young woman in good health. This chain joins TRBV4-1 and TRBJ2-5; TRBD2 might be the D (6 bases). The sequencing sample was made of blood. CDR3 amino acids: CASSQVFSQGGQETQYF. DNA of the CDR3: TGCGCCAGCAGCCAAGTTTTCTCGCAGGGAGGCCAAGAGACCCAGTACTTC.